This entry concerns a single T cell receptor (beta chain). Germline V gene sequence: CDR1 SGHAT, CDR2 FQNNGV. The CDR3 spans 15 residues. V lost 5 bases to trimming and J lost 3 bases; unmatched junction nucleotides: 5. The sample belongs to a study of technical replicates of blood from several donors. Libraries were prepared by immunoSEQ multiplex PCR; TCRdb keeps only in-frame clonotypes and omits some of them. The data contain 75,000 to 80,000 clones, under 95% of them singletons. This receptor was obtained from a human donor in good health. Sequenced input: T cells isolated from PBMCs. The J gene is TRBJ1-5, the V gene TRBV11-2, with 9 bases identical to TRBD1. CDR3: CASSRTGDANQPQHF. Here the CDR3 DNA reads TGTGCCAGCAGCCGGACAGGGGATGCCAATCAGCCCCAGCATTTT.